These 5 T cell receptor beta chains came from one sample sequenced in a study of CD4 T cells in relation to SARS-CoV-2 and coronaviruses. Assay used: immunoSEQ multiplex PCR; TCRdb lists only in-frame clones, some missing. The table lists 50,000 to 70,000 clones, about 91% of them singletons. Source material: naive CD4+ T cells from PBMCs. Noted subset: naive CD4+ T cells isolated by negative enrichment. Every receptor here comes from an adult with COVID-19.

The rearrangement joins TRBV7-2 to TRBJ2-7, with TRBD1 matching 7 bases. This CDR3 region has 14 residues. The V segment lost 1 base and the J segment 3 bases; nucleotides outside the gene matches: 3. The germline V gene has CDR1 SGHTA and CDR2 FQGNSA. The CDR3 DNA reads as TGTGCCAGCAGCTTAGGGGACAGAGACTACGAGCAGTACTTC. Amino acids: CASSLGDRDYEQYF.

This chain uses TRBV18 with TRBJ1-2; D is unclear. Per germline, CDR1 KGHSH and CDR2 LQKENI. CDR3 length: 14 amino acids. V shed 3 bases and J shed 7 bases, with 15 bases lying between them. The CDR3 sequence is CASSPGGGSVGYTF. The CDR3 coding sequence is TGTGCCAGCTCACCTGGTGGCGGATCGGTTGGCTACACCTTC. Complete variable domain (other parts from reference TRBV18 and TRBJ1-2): NAGVMQNPRHLVRRRGQEARLRCSPMKGHSHVYWYRQLPEEGLKFMVYLQKENIIDESGMPKERFSAEFPKEGPSILRIQQVVRGDSAAYFCASSPGGGSVGYTFGSGTRLTVV.

A few counts support this clone. The chain joins TRBV5-1 to TRBJ1-6; D is uncertain. Trimming took off 2 bases at V and 1 base at J, with 10 bases between the two ends. The CDR3 consists of 16 residues. Looked up from germline, CDR1 is SGHRS and CDR2 is YFSETQ. The CDR3 DNA is TGCGCCAGCAGCTTAGGCAGTACATCCTATAATTCACCCCTCCACTTT. It specifies CASSLGSTSYNSPLHF.

This clone was counted only a few times. This chain uses TRBV2 with TRBJ1-4; D unresolved. Trimming left V 1 base short and J 8 bases short, with 8 bases between. CDR3 length: 13 residues. Germline CDR1 SNHLY, CDR2 FYNNEI. CDR3 loop: CASSEEQHEKLFF. The CDR3 DNA sequence: TGTGCCAGCAGTGAAGAACAGCACGAAAAACTGTTTTTT. Variable domain in full (rest from reference TRBV2 and TRBJ1-4): EPEVTQTPSHQVTQMGQEVILRCVPISNHLYFYWYRQILGQKVEFLVSFYNNEISEKSEIFDDQFSVERPDGSNFTLKIRSTKLEDSAMYFCASSEEQHEKLFFGSGTQLSVL.

The chain joins TRBV6-5 to TRBJ2-3; TRBD1 is a possible D gene (8 bases). The CDR3 is 15 residues long. The germline gives CDR1 MNHEY, CDR2 SVGAGI. V lost 7 bases and J 2 bases, leaving 16 bases between the germline ends. CDR3 residues: CASKGQGGSTDTQYF. The CDR3 DNA reads as TGTGCCAGCAAAGGACAGGGAGGGTCCACAGATACGCAGTATTTT.